The T cell receptor beta chain described here comes from a study of CD8+ T cells in alopecia areata. As the sequencing template, cDNA was produced by extracting RNA and reverse transcribing it. TCRdb's table, derived via immunoSEQ multiplex PCR, lists solely in-frame clones and lacks some. The sample shows around 150,000 clones, about three fifths of them seen only once. T lymphocytes (CD4+ and CD8+) were sorted from PBMCs. Study-wide points: In lesional scalp, particularly from alopecia totalis/universalis, clonality was higher than in normal scalp. Shared TCR sequences were less clear between patients than in mice, possibly partly from HLA diversity. Sequences from scalp samples also cover resident alphabeta T cells of normal skin.

This CDR3 is 14 amino acids long. The junction had 6 bases not matched to a gene; V was cut back by 6 bases and J by 2 bases. Germline loops: CDR1 MNHEY, CDR2 SVGAGI. Notes on this clone: Its specificity is unknown.

The sequence derives from a human donor in good health. This rearrangement joins TRBV6-5 to TRBJ1-1; TRBD1 aligns across 7 bases. The sequencing input was CD4+ T cells sorted from blood. The CDR3 DNA is TGTGCCAGCAGGCCGGGACAGCTAAACACTGAAGCTTTCTTT. Protein product: CASRPGQLNTEAFF.